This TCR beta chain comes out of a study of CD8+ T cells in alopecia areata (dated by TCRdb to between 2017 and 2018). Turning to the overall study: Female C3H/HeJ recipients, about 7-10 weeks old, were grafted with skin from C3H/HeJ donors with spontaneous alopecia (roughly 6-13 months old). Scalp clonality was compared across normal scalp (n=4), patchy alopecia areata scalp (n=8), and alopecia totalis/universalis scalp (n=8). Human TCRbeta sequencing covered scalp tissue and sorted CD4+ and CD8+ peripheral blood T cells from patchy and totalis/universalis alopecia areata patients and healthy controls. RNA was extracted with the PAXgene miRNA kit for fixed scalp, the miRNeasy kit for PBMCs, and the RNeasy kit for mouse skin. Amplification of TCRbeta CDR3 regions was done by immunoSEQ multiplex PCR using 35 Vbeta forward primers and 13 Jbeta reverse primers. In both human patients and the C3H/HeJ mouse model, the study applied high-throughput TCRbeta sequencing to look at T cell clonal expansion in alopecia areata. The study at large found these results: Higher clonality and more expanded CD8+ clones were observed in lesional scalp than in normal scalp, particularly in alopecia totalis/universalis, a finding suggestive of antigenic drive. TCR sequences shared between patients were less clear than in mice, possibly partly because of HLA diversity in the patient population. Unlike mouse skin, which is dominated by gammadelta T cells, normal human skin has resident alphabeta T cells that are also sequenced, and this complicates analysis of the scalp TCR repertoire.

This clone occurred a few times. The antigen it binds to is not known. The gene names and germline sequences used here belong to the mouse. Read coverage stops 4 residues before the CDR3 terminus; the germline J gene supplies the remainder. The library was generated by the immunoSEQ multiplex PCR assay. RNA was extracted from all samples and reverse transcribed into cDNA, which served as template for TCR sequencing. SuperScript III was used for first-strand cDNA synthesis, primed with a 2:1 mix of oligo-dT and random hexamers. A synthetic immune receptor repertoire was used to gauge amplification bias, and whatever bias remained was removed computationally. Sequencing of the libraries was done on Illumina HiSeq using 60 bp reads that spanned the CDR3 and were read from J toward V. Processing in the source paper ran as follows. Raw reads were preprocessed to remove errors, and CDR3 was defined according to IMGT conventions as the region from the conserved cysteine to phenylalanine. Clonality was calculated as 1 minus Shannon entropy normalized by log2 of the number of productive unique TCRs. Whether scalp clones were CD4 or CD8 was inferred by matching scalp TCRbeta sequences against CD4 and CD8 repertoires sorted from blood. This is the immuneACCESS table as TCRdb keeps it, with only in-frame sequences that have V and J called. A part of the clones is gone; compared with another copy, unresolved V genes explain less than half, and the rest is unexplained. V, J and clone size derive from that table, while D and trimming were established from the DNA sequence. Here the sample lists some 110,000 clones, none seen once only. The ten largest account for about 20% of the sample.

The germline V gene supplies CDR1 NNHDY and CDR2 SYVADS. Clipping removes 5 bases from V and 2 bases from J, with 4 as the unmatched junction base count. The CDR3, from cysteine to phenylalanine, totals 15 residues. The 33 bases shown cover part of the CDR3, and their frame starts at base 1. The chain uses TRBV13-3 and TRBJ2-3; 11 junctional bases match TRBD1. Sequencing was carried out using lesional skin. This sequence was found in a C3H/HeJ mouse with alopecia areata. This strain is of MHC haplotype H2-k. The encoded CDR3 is CASRGDRGNAETLYF. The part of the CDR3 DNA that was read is TGTGCCAGCAGAGGGGACAGGGGGAATGCAGAA.